One sample yielded the 20 T cell receptor beta chains listed below, sequenced in a study of cytomegalovirus exposure and HLA in healthy donors. PCR involved 60 Vbeta and 13 Jbeta primers. TCRdb's copy holds only in-frame clones and misses some; the assay was immunoSEQ multiplex PCR. The sample lists roughly 130,000 clones, around 82% occurring once. Sequencing used PBMCs. The receptors were gathered from a male donor in good health and CMV-seropositive.

The V call is TRBV28, the J call TRBJ1-2, with 8 bases matching TRBD1. V shed 3 bases and J 7 bases; nucleotides not matched to a gene: 7. Looked up from germline, CDR1 is MDHEN and CDR2 is SYDVKM. The CDR3 contains 14 residues. This CDR3 reads CASSFHDRGGGYTF. The CDR3 nucleotides read TGTGCCAGCAGTTTCCATGACAGGGGAGGTGGCTACACCTTC.

The V call is TRBV28, the J call TRBJ1-2; D may be TRBD1 (6 bases). The V gene's germline CDR1 is MDHEN and CDR2 SYDVKM. Deletions cut 11 bases from V and 5 bases from J, with 15 bases between. This CDR3 comprises 12 residues. The CDR3 is CASGQSSYGYTF. The CDR3 DNA is TGTGCCTCCGGACAGTCTTCTTATGGCTACACCTTC.

V usage is TRBV28 and J usage is TRBJ2-7, with 8 bases that match TRBD1. Germline-derived CDR1 and CDR2 are MDHEN and SYDVKM. Trimming at V came to 1 base and at J to 5 bases, leaving 1 base not matched to a gene. The CDR3 has 13 amino acids. In DNA form, the CDR3 reads TGTGCCAGCAGTTTATCGGACAGGGACGAGCAGTACTTC. Translating it yields CASSLSDRDEQYF.

V usage is TRBV19 and J usage is TRBJ2-3; TRBD1 matches at 10 bases. The germline V gene has CDR1 LNHDA and CDR2 SQIVND (reference sequence). V gave up 1 base and J gave up 5 bases; unmatched junction bases: 15. The CDR3 runs 19 residues. CDR3 sequence: CASSIGQGATNGFGDTQYF. The CDR3 DNA is TGTGCCAGTAGTATAGGACAGGGGGCTACTAACGGGTTTGGAGATACGCAGTATTTT.

This chain uses TRBV6-1 with TRBJ1-5; 9 positions match TRBD1. The V segment lost 4 bases and the J segment 6 bases; nucleotides outside the gene matches: 16. CDR1 and CDR2 from the germline V gene are MNHNS and SASEGT. This CDR3 is 18 amino acids long. CDR3 sequence: CASSGELRGQGVTQPQHF. The CDR3 nucleotides are TGTGCCAGCAGTGGAGAATTGCGGGGACAGGGTGTAACTCAGCCCCAGCATTTT.

V and J are TRBV5-1 and TRBJ1-2, with TRBD1 matching 8 bases. In germline, CDR1 is SGHRS, CDR2 YFSETQ. The CDR3 sequence is 22 residues long. Trimming removed 0 bases from V and 3 bases from J; junction bases left unmatched: 25. The CDR3 region is CASSLGVGLPGQVVPPDYGYTF. The CDR3 nucleotides read TGCGCCAGCAGCTTGGGGGTCGGACTACCGGGACAGGTCGTACCTCCCGACTATGGCTACACCTTC. Combining the CDR3 with reference TRBV5-1 and TRBJ1-2 gives the whole variable domain KAGVTQTPRYLIKTRGQQVTLSCSPISGHRSVSWYQQTPGQGLQFLFEYFSETQRNKGNFPGRFSGRQFSNSRSEMNVSTLELGDSALYLCASSLGVGLPGQVVPPDYGYTFGSGTRLTVV.

V is TRBV19 and J is TRBJ2-5; TRBD2 might be the D (6 bases). There are 14 residues in the CDR3. The ends were cut back, 3 bases at V and 4 bases at J, with 12 bases in the middle. Germline CDR1 is LNHDA and CDR2 is SQIVND (reference sequence). CDR3 protein: CASSIRIAVETQYF. CDR3 nucleotide sequence: TGTGCCAGTAGTATCAGGATAGCGGTAGAGACCCAGTACTTC.

This clone was seen only a few times. This rearrangement joins TRBV30 to TRBJ2-1; D uncertain. V was trimmed by 1 base and J by 6 bases, leaving 7 bases between them. CDR1 is GTSNPN, CDR2 SVGIG, per germline (reference sequence). The CDR3 loop spans 12 amino acids. The CDR3 here is CAWSDLPNEQFF. The CDR3 region has the DNA TGTGCCTGGAGTGACCTACCCAATGAGCAGTTCTTC.

V gene TRBV13 combines with J gene TRBJ2-7; D gene unclear. V lost 0 bases and J lost 4, with 10 bases in between. CDR3 length equals 14 residues. CDR1 and CDR2 (germline): PRHDT, FYEKMQ (reference sequence). The CDR3, as DNA: TGTGCCAGCAGCTTAGGGCCAATAGTATACGAGCAGTACTTC. This encodes CASSLGPIVYEQYF.

This chain joins TRBV6-5 and TRBJ2-6; D perhaps matches TRBD1 (5 bases). Germline values: CDR1 MNHEY, CDR2 SVGAGI. V was trimmed by 11 bases and J by 4 bases, leaving 18 bases between them. The CDR3 contains 15 residues. The CDR3 sequence is CASASQGSGANVLTF. In nucleotides, the CDR3 is TGTGCCTCCGCGAGTCAGGGCTCCGGGGCCAACGTCCTGACTTTC.

The count of this clone is one. The chain carries TRBV28 and TRBJ2-3; TRBD2 aligns across 9 bases. V lost 4 bases, J lost 0 bases, and 5 bases stayed unmatched. CDR1 and CDR2 (germline): MDHEN, SYDVKM. The CDR3 covers 16 residues. CDR3 coding DNA: TGTGCCAGCAGTTCGAGGACTAGCGCAAGCACAGATACGCAGTATTTT. Translation gives CASSSRTSASTDTQYF.

This clone was picked up one time. This chain uses TRBV30 with TRBJ1-1; D not certain. The V end lost 0 bases, the J end lost 7 bases, and 12 bases lay between the germline ends. CDR1 GTSNPN and CDR2 SVGIG come from the germline V gene (reference sequence). The CDR3 totals 13 residues. CDR3: CAWSVTEYGEAFF. For the CDR3, the DNA is TGTGCCTGGAGTGTAACCGAGTACGGTGAAGCTTTCTTT.

The rearrangement uses TRBV5-5 and TRBJ2-7; 12 bases are a match to TRBD2. Looked up from germline, CDR1 is SGHKS and CDR2 is YYEKEE (reference sequence). The J segment lost 1 base and the V segment lost 3 bases, leaving 11 bases of the junction unmatched. CDR3 length equals 18 residues. The CDR3 nucleotides read TGTGCCAGCAGCTGGAGACTAGCGGGAGACCCGCGATCCTACGAGCAGTACTTC. As protein: CASSWRLAGDPRSYEQYF.

The J gene is TRBJ1-5, the V gene TRBV28; 9 bases align to TRBD1. Germline V CDR1 and CDR2: MDHEN, SYDVKM. V was pared by 3 bases and J by 6 bases, with 9 bases of the junction left unmatched. This CDR3 comprises 16 residues. The CDR3 sequence is CASSLVQGALGQPQHF. The CDR3 bases are TGTGCCAGCAGTTTGGTACAGGGGGCGCTGGGTCAGCCCCAGCATTTT.

The chain uses TRBV6-5 and TRBJ1-2; a possible D gene is TRBD1 (6 bases). Trimming shortened V by 6 bases and J by 2 bases, and 10 bases separated the two germline ends. This CDR3 is 13 amino acids long. From germline, CDR1 is MNHEY and CDR2 SVGAGI. CDR3: CASSRTVNYGYTF. The CDR3, as DNA: TGTGCCAGCAGCCGGACAGTCAACTATGGCTACACCTTC.

The V gene is TRBV7-6, the J gene TRBJ2-7, with D perhaps matching TRBD1 (6 bases). The CDR3 sequence is 14 residues long. Germline assignment: CDR1 SGHVS and CDR2 FNYEAQ. Deletions cut 5 bases from V and 6 bases from J, with 17 bases between. DNA of the CDR3: TGTGCCAGCAGCCAGGGGACGGCTGGGGGCGAGCAGTACTTC. This sequence encodes CASSQGTAGGEQYF.

The chain is built from TRBV23-1 and TRBJ2-7, with 9 bases lining up with TRBD1. Being an ORF, TRBV23-1 has a function that is uncertain. This CDR3 has 16 residues. With 0 bases clipped from V and 5 bases from J, the junction kept 8 bases outside the gene matches. CDR3 amino acids: CASSQSRGQGQHEQYF. For the CDR3, the DNA is TGCGCCAGCAGTCAATCTCGGGGACAGGGTCAACACGAGCAGTACTTC.

J is TRBJ2-3 and V is TRBV10-3; D perhaps matches TRBD2 (5 bases). This CDR3 is built from 14 residues. Germline lookup yields CDR1 ENHRY and CDR2 SYGVKD. V lost 5 bases, J lost 5 bases, and 14 bases lay in between. CDR3 loop: CAISPTRGGDTQYF. Written as DNA, the CDR3 is TGTGCCATCAGTCCCACTAGAGGCGGAGATACGCAGTATTTT.

The chain couples TRBV4-3 to TRBJ2-2; D may be TRBD1 (6 bases). Germline CDR1 is LGHNA and CDR2 is YSLEER. The CDR3 runs to 15 residues. Trimming stripped 6 bases from V and 2 bases from J, with 13 bases between. CDR3 coding DNA: TGCGCCAGCAGGTACCGGGACATCAACACCGGGGAGCTGTTTTTT. The encoded protein is CASRYRDINTGELFF.

A few counts support this clone. This sequence joins TRBV5-8 and TRBJ1-3; no clear D. This CDR3 is built from 14 residues. Looked up from germline, CDR1 is SGHTS and CDR2 is YDEGEE. V shed 3 bases and J shed 1 base, with 8 bases lying between them. The CDR3 coding sequence is TGTGCCAGCAGCTATTTACGGTCTGGAAACACCATATATTTT. It is translated as CASSYLRSGNTIYF.